The next 6 T cell receptor beta chains were all read from a single sample in a study of CD8 T cells in ankylosing spondylitis. TCRdb called the 5' RACE reads again in MiXCR, with one record for every CDR3 protein. The table records roughly 150,000 distinct CDR3 sequences, 9.8% of them present only once. The sequenced material came from blood, either unsorted or a sorted T cell fraction (not recorded which). These receptors all stem from a female donor with ankylosing spondylitis or in good health (not recorded which).

The chain carries TRBV6-2 or TRBV6-3 and TRBJ2-5; D is uncertain. This CDR3 is built from 11 residues. Germline V gene sequence: CDR1 MNHEY, CDR2 SVGEGT. V lost 6 bases and J 5 bases, leaving 7 bases between the germline ends. The CDR3 loop reads CASSSMETQYF. The CDR3 nucleotides read TGTGCCAGCAGCTCCATGGAGACCCAGTACTTC.

The chain carries TRBV19 and TRBJ2-1; possible D gene TRBD2, 5 bases. Trimming stripped 4 bases from V and 0 bases from J, with 10 bases between. This CDR3 has 15 residues. Per germline, CDR1 LNHDA and CDR2 SQIVND (reference sequence). CDR3 in DNA: TGTGCCAGTAGTACCTCTACTAGCTCCTACAATGAGCAGTTCTTC. Protein product: CASSTSTSSYNEQFF.

This clonotype occurred once. V usage is TRBV6-5 and J usage is TRBJ1-2; maybe TRBD1 (6 bases). With 2 bases removed from V and 6 bases from J, the gap between germline ends came to 13 bases. The germline V gene has CDR1 MNHEY and CDR2 SVGAGI. The CDR3 is 14 amino acids. CDR3 loop: CASSYTDGGHGYTF. CDR3 coding DNA: TGTGCCAGCAGTTACACGGACGGGGGGCATGGCTACACCTTC.

This clonotype showed up just a few times. The J gene is TRBJ2-1, the V gene TRBV9; TRBD1 aligns across 7 bases. Losses at the gene ends were 4 bases for V and 7 bases for J; bases not matched to a gene: 8. The CDR3 is 14 amino acids. Germline loops: CDR1 SGDLS, CDR2 YYNGEE. The CDR3 protein is CASSPPDRANEQFF. CDR3 DNA: TGTGCCAGCAGCCCCCCCGACAGGGCAAATGAGCAGTTCTTC.

This clonotype was detected a few times. One junction end does not reproduce the germline sequence, and a read error may be involved. This sequence joins TRBV15 and TRBJ1-1; no clear D gene. This CDR3 has 15 amino acids. Germline V CDR1 and CDR2: LNHNV, YYDKDF (reference sequence). The CDR3, as DNA: TGTGCCACCAGCAGTCCCCGCGGGATGAACAGTGAAGCTTTCTTT. Translated: CATSSPRGMNSEAFF. Together with reference TRBV15 and TRBJ1-1, the CDR3 gives the full variable domain: DAMVIQNPRYQVTQFGKPVTLSCSQTLNHNVMYWYQQKSSQAPKLLFHYYDKDFNNEADTPDNFQSRRPNTSFCFLDIRSPGLGDTAMYLCATSSPRGMNSEAFFGQGTRLTVV.

To note about this clonotype: A clone one base away is much larger, so this may be a read error. The chain uses TRBV5-1 and TRBJ2-7; no firm D call. This CDR3 spans 15 amino acids. Looked up from germline, CDR1 is SGHRS and CDR2 is YFSETQ. In nucleotides, the CDR3 is TGCGCCAGCAGCTCTGGCGACTGGAACTCCAACGAGCAGTACTTC. It is translated as CASSSGDWNSNEQYF.